This entry concerns a single TCR beta chain. The CDR3 covers 16 residues. Germline loops: CDR1 MDHEN, CDR2 SYDVKM. The ends lost 1 base at V and 2 bases at J; junction bases unmatched: 5. The sample belongs to a study of blood T cell repertoires in COVID-19. Across the study: Some COVID-19 samples were acute and others convalescent; all came from the United States, Italy and Spain.

In the original workflow: Cell counts per sample came from amplifying reference gene primers. Assay used: immunoSEQ multiplex PCR; TCRdb lists only in-frame clones, some missing. V and J calls and clone size are copied from that table; D and trimming were computed from the DNA. The table lists over 200,000 clones, approximately 85% of them singletons. The TCR comes from a woman between 45 and 60 years old who had recovered from COVID-19. This chain joins TRBV28 and TRBJ1-2; 9 nucleotides agree with TRBD1. Sequenced input: PBMCs or T cells enriched from blood (not recorded which). CDR3 DNA sequence: TGTGCCAGCAGTTTATCGGGACAGGGCCAAAACTATGGCTACACCTTC. This translates into CASSLSGQGQNYGYTF.